What follows are 3 T cell receptor beta chains derived from one specimen sequenced in a study of long-term antiretroviral therapy in people with HIV. The assay, immunoSEQ v3.0, was run at survey level. This table comes from immunoSEQ multiplex PCR, and its TCRdb copy is limited to in-frame clones, with some not included. The sample records approximately 14,000 clones, 80% being singletons. The sequencing used unsorted PBMCs, collected 3.2 years before starting antiretroviral therapy. The source is a man aged 40-49 years with HIV.

The chain joins TRBV30 to TRBJ2-1; tentatively, D is TRBD1 (5 bases). Trimming stripped 4 bases from V and 8 bases from J, with 6 bases between. This CDR3 spans 10 amino acids. Germline CDR1 is GTSNPN and CDR2 is SVGIG (reference sequence). The CDR3, as DNA: TGTGCCTGGAAGGGGTATGAGCAGTTCTTC. It encodes CAWKGYEQFF.

The chain recombines TRBV19 with TRBJ2-7; D perhaps matches TRBD2 (5 bases). The V and J ends lost 6 bases and 1 base respectively, with 16 bases between them. The CDR3 runs 15 residues. CDR1 LNHDA and CDR2 SQIVND come from the germline V gene (reference sequence). CDR3 in amino acids: CASSPGFTRSYEQYF. The DNA for the CDR3 is TGTGCCAGTAGCCCCGGGTTCACTAGGTCCTACGAGCAGTACTTC. The full variable domain, completed using reference TRBV19 and TRBJ2-7, is DGGITQSPKYLFRKEGQNVTLSCEQNLNHDAMYWYRQDPGQGLRLIYYSQIVNDFQKGDIAEGYSVSREKKESFPLTVTSAQKNPTAFYLCASSPGFTRSYEQYFGPGTRLTVT.

This chain connects TRBV6-1 to TRBJ1-1; 10 nucleotides line up with TRBD1. The germline CDR1 and CDR2 sequences are MNHNS and SASEGT. The CDR3 has 15 amino acids. With V trimmed by 8 bases and J by 6 bases, 12 bases remained unmatched. The CDR3 loop reads CASSIGGQGPSEAFF. The CDR3 bases are TGTGCCAGCTCTATTGGGGGACAGGGGCCATCTGAAGCTTTCTTT.